The entry that follows covers one T cell receptor beta chain sequence. The data stem from a study of shared clonotypes between healthy human individuals. Study at large: CD4 naive cells filled three plates per donor, CD4 memory three, CD8 naive two and CD8 memory one.

This CDR3 contains 16 residues. Germline lookup yields CDR1 MNHEY and CDR2 SMNVEV (reference sequence). The ends lost 5 bases at V and 6 bases at J; junction bases unmatched: 12. The method was immunoSEQ multiplex PCR; TCRdb's version includes in-frame clones alone and lacks a portion of them. The table includes some 800,000 clones, 80% to 95% detected once. Naive CD8 cells were CD45RO-negative, positively selected for CCR7, excluding terminally differentiated effector memory CD45RA+ cells. The sequencing input was naive CD8+ T cells sorted from blood. The sequence was collected from a man under 40 in good health. V and J are TRBV27 and TRBJ2-3, with TRBD2 matching 9 bases. CDR3 region: CASSPQLSGGMDTQYF. The DNA for the CDR3 is TGTGCCAGCAGTCCCCAGCTAAGCGGGGGGATGGATACGCAGTATTTT.